This TCR beta chain was sequenced in a study of T cells after yellow fever vaccination. Study at large: Any fraction with a low cell number was prepared using SMART-Seq v4 Ultra Low Input.

CDR3 length: 17 residues. V lost 11 bases and J 3 bases, leaving 27 bases between the germline ends. MiXCR, run by TCRdb on the 5' RACE reads, gives a single entry per CDR3 protein. This sample has some 600,000 distinct CDR3 sequences, with roughly an eighth found just once. Sequencing used PBMCs, obtained on the day of the yellow fever booster vaccination. The sequence derives from a man aged 30-40 years who received the YFV17D yellow fever vaccine. This rearrangement joins TRBV12-3 or TRBV12-4 to TRBJ2-3; D may be TRBD1 or TRBD2 (6 bases each). CDR3 residues: CAFCLAAGTSSTDTQYF. As DNA, the CDR3 is TGTGCCTTCTGTTTAGCGGCGGGGACATCTAGTACAGATACGCAGTATTTT.